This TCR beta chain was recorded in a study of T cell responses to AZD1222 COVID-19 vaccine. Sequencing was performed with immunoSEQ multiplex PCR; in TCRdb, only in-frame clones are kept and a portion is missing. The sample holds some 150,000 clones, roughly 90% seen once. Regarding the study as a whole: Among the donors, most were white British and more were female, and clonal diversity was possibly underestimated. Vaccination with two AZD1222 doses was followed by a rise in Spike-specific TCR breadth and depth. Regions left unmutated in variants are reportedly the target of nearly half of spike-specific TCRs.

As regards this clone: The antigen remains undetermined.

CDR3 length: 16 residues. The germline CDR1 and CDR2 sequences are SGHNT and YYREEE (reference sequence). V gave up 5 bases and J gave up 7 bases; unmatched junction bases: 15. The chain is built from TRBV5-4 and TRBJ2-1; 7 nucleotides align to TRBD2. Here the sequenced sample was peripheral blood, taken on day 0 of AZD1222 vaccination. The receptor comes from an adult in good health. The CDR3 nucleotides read TGTGCCAGCAGGTCGGGTGGCGGGAGAACTGTAAATGAGCAGTTCTTC. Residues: CASRSGGGRTVNEQFF.